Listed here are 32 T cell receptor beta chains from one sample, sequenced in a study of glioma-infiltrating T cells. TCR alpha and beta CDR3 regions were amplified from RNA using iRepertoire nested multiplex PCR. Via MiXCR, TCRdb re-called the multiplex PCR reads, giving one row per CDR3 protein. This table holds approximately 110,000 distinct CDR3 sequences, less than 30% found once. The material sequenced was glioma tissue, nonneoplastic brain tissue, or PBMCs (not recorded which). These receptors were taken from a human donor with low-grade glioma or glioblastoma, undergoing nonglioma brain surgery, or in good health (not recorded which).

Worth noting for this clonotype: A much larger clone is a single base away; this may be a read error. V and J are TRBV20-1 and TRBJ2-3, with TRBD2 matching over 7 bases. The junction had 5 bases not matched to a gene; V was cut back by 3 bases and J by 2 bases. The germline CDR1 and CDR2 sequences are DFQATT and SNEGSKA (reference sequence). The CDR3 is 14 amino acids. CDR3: CSARAGTITDTQYF. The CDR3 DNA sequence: TGCAGTGCTAGGGCGGGGACTATCACAGATACGCAGTATTTT.

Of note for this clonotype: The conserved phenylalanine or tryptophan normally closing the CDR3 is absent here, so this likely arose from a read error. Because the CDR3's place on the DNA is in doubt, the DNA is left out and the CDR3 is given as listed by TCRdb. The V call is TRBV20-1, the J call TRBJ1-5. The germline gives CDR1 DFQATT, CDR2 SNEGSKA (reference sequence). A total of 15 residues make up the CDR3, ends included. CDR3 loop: CSARDVMSSNQPHHS.

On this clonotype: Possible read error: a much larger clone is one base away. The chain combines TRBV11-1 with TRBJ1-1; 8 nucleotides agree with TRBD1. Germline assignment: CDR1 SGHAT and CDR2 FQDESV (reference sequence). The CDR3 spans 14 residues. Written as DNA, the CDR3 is TGTGCCAGCAGCCCGGACAGGGAAAACACTGGAGCTTTCTTT. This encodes CASSPDRENTGAFF.

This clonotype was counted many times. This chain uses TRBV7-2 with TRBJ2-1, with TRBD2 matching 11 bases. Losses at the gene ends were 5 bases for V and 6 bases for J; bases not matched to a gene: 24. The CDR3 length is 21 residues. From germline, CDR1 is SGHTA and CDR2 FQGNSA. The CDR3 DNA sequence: TGTGCCAGCAGCCGCCCTCTACTAGCGGGAGACCCCACATCCCATCCCAATGAGCAGTTCTTC. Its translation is CASSRPLLAGDPTSHPNEQFF.

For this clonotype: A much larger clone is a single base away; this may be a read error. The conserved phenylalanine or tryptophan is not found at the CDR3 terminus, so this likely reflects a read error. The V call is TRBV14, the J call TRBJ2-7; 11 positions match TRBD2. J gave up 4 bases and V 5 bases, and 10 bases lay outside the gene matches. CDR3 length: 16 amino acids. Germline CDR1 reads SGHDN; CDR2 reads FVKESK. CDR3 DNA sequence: TGTGCCAGCAGCTCCGGACTAGCGGGTGGTGGGTACGAGCAGTACCTC. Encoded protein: CASSSGLAGGGYEQYL.

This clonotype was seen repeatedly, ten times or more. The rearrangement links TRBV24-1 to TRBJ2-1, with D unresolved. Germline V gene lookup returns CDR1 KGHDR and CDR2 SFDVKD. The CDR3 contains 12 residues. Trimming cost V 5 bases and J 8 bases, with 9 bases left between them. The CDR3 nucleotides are TGTGCCACCAGTGCGACGGCGGATGAGCAGTTCTTC. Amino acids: CATSATADEQFF.

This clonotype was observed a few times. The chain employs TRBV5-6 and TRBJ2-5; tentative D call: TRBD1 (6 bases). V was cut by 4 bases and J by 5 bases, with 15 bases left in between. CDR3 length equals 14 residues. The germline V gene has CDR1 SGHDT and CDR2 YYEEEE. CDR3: CASSPLTGSETQYF. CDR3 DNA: TGTGCCAGCAGCCCCTTGACAGGATCCGAGACCCAGTACTTC.

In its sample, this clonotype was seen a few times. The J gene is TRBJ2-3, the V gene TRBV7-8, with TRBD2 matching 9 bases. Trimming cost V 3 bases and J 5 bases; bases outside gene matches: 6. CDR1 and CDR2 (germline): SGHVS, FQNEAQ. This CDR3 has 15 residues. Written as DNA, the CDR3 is TGTGCCAGCAGCTTTTTACTAGCGGGCCGAGATACGCAGTATTTT. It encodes CASSFLLAGRDTQYF. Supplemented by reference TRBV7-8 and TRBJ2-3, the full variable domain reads GAGVSQSPRYKVAKRGQDVALRCDPISGHVSLFWYQQALGQGPEFLTYFQNEAQLDKSGLPSDRFFAERPEGSVSTLKIQRTQQEDSAVYLCASSFLLAGRDTQYFGPGTRLTVL.

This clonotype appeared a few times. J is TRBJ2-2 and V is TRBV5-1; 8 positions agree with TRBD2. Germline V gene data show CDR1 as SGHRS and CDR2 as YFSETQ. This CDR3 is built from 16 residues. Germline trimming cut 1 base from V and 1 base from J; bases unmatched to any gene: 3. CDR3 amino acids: CASSLKAGGNTGELFF. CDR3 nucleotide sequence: TGCGCCAGCAGCTTGAAGGCGGGAGGGAACACCGGGGAGCTGTTTTTT.

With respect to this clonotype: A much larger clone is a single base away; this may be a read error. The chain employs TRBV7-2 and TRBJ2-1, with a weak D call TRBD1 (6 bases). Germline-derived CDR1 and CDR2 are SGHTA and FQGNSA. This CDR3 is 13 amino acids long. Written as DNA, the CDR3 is TGTGCCAGCAGCTTACCAGGGGCCGATGAGCAGCTCTTC. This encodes CASSLPGADEQLF.

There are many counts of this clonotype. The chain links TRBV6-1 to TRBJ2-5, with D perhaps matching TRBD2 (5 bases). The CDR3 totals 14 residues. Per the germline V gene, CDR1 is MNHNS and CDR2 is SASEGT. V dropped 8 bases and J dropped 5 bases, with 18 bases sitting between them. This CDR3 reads CASARTREWETQYF. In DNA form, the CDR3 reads TGTGCCAGCGCTAGAACTAGGGAATGGGAGACCCAGTACTTC.

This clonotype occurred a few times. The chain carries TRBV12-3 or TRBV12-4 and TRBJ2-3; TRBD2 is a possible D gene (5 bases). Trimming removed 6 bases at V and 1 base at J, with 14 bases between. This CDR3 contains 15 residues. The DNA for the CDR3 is TGTGCCAGCAGGCCGGGGTCCCACCGCACAGATACGCAGTATTTT. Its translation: CASRPGSHRTDTQYF.

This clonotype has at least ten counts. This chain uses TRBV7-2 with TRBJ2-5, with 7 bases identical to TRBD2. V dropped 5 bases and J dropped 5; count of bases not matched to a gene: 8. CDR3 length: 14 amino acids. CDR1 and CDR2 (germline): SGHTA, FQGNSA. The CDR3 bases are TGTGCCAGCAGCACCTGGGGAGGGGTGGAGACCCAGTACTTC. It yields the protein CASSTWGGVETQYF.

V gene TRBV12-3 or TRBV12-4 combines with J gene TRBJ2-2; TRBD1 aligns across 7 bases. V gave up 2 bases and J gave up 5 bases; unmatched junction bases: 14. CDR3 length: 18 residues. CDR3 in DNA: TGTGCCAGCAGTTTACCGGGACAGCCATCTAGGCGGACCGGGGAGCTGTTTTTT. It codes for CASSLPGQPSRRTGELFF.

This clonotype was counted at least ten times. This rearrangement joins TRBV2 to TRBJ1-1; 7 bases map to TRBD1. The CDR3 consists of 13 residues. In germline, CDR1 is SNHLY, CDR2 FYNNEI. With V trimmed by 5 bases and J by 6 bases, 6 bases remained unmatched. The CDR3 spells CASSHRGGAEAFF. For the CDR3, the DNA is TGTGCCAGCAGTCACAGGGGTGGGGCTGAAGCTTTCTTT.

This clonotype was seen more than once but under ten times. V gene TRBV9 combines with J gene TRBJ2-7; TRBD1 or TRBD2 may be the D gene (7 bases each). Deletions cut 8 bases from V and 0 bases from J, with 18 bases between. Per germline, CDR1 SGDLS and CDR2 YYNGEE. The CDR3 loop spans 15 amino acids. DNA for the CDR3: TGTGCCAGTGCAAGGGGGGGACAGACCTCCTACGAGCAGTACTTC. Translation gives CASARGGQTSYEQYF.

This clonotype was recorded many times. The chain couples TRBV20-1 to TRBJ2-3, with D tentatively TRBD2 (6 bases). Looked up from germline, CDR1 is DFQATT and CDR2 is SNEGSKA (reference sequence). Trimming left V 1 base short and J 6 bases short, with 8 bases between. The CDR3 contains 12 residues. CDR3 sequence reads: CSARGGDDTQYF. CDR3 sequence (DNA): TGCAGTGCTAGAGGGGGGGACGATACGCAGTATTTT.

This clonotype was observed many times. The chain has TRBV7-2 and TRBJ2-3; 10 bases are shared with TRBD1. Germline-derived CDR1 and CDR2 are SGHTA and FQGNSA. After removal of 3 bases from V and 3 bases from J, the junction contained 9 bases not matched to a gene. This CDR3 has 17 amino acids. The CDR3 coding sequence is TGTGCCAGCAGCTTTCAATACCGGGACAGGGGAACAGATACGCAGTATTTT. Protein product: CASSFQYRDRGTDTQYF.

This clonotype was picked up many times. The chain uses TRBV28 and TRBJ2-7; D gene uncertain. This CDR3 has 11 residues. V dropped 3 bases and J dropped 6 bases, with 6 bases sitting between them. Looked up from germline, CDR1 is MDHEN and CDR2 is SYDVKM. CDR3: CASSFRREQYF. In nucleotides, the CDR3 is TGTGCCAGCAGTTTTAGGCGCGAGCAGTACTTC. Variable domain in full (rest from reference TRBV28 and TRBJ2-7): DVKVTQSSRYLVKRTGEKVFLECVQDMDHENMFWYRQDPGLGLRLIYFSYDVKMKEKGDIPEGYSVSREKKERFSLILESASTNQTSMYLCASSFRREQYFGPGTRLTVT.

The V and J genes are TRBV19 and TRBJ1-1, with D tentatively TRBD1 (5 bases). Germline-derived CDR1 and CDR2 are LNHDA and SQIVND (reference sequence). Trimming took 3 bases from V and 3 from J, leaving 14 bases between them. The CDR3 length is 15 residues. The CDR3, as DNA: TGTGCCAGTAGTATCGGGGTCAGGGTTGACACTGAAGCTTTCTTT. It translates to CASSIGVRVDTEAFF.

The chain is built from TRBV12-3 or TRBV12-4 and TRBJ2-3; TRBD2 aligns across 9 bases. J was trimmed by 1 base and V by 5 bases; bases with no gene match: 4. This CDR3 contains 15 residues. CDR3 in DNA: TGTGCCAGCAGTATCAGGACTAGCGGCACAGATACGCAGTATTTT. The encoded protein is CASSIRTSGTDTQYF.

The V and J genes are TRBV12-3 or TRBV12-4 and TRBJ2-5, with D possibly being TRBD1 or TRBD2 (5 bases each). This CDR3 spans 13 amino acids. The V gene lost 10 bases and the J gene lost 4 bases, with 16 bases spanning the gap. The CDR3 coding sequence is TGTGCCACCGGGACGCCGCCAGGAGAGACCCAGTACTTC. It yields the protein CATGTPPGETQYF.

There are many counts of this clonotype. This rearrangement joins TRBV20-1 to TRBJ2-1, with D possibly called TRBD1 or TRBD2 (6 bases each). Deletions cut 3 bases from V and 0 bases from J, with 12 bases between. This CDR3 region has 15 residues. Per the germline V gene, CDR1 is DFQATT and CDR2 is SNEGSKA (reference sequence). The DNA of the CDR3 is TGCAGTGCTAGCGGAGGGACATTCTCCTACAATGAGCAGTTCTTC. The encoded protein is CSASGGTFSYNEQFF.

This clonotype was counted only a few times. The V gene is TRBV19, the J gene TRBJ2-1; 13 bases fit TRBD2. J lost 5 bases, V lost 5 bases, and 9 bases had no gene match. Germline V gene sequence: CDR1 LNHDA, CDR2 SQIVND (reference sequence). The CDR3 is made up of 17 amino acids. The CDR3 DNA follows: TGTGCCAGTAGTCTTCTTCTGGGGACTAGCGGGGACAATGAGCAGTTCTTC. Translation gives CASSLLLGTSGDNEQFF.

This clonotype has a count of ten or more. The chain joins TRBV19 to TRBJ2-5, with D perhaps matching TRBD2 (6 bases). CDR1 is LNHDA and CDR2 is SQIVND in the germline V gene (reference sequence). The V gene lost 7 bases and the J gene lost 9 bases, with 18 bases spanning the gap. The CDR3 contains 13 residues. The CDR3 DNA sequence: TGTGCCAGTACCCCCGGAGGGAGCCTTTCCCAGTACTTC. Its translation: CASTPGGSLSQYF.

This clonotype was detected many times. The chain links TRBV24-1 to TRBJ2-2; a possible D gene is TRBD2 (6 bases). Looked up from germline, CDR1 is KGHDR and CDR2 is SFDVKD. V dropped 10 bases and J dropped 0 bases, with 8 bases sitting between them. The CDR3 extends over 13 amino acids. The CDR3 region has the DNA TGTGCCACTGGACTAACGAACACCGGGGAGCTGTTTTTT. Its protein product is CATGLTNTGELFF.

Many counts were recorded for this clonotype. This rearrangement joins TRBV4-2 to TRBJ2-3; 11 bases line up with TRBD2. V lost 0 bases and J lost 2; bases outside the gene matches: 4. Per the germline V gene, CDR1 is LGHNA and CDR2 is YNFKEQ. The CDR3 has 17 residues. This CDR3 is CASSQDTLAGDTDTQYF. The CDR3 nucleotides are TGTGCCAGCAGCCAAGATACACTAGCGGGGGACACAGATACGCAGTATTTT.

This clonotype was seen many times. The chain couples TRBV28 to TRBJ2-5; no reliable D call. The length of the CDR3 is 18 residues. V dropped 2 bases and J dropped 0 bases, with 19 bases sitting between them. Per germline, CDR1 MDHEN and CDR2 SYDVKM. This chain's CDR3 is CASSLPTLGKTHQETQYF. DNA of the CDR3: TGTGCCAGCAGTTTACCTACATTGGGGAAGACACACCAAGAGACCCAGTACTTC.

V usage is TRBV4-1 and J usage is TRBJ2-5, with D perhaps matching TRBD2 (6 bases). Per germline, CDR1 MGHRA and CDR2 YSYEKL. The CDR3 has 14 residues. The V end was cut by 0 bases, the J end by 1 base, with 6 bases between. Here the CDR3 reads CASSQEGLQETQYF. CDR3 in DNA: TGCGCCAGCAGCCAAGAGGGACTCCAAGAGACCCAGTACTTC.

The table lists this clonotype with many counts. The CDR3 DNA is TGCAGTGCCCGCAGGGACCAACTTTCTTACGAGCAGTACTTC. Translation: CSARRDQLSYEQYF. The J gene is TRBJ2-7, the V gene TRBV20-1; tentatively, D is TRBD1 or TRBD2 (5 bases each). The germline V gene has CDR1 DFQATT and CDR2 SNEGSKA (reference sequence). V lost 6 bases and J 4 bases, leaving 19 bases between the germline ends. The CDR3 has 14 residues.

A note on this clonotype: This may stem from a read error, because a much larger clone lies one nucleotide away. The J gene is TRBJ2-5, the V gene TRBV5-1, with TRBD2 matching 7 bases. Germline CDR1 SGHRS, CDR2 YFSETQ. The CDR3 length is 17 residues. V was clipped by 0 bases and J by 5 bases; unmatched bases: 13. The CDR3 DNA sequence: TGCGCCAGCAGCTTGGTTGGACTAGAGGGAGAGGGGGAGACCCAGTACTTC. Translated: CASSLVGLEGEGETQYF.

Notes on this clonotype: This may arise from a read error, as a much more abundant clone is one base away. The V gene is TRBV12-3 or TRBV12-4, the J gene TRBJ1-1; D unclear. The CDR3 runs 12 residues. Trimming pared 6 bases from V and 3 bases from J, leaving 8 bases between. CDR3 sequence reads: CASSLVYTEAFF. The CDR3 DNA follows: TGTGCCAGCAGCCTTGTGTACACTGAAGCTTTCTTT.